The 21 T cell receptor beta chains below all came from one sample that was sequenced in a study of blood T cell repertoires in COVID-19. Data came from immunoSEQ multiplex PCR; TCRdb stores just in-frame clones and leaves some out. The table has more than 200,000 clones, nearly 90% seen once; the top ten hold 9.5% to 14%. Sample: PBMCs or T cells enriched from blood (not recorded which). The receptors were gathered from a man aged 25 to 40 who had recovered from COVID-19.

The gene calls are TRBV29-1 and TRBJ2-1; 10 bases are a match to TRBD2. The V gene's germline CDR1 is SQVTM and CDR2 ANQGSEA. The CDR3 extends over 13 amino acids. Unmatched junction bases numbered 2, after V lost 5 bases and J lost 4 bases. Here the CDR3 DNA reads TGCAGCGTTCGACTAGCGGGTTACAATGAGCAGTTCTTC. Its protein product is CSVRLAGYNEQFF.

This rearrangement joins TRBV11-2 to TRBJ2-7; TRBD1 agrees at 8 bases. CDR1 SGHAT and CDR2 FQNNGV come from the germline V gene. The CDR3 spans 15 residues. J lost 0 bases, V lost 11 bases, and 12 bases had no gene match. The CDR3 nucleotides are TGTGCCGGCACCTCAGGGGGCACTACCTCCTACGAGCAGTACTTC. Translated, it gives CAGTSGGTTSYEQYF. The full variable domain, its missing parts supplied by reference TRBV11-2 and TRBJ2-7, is EAGVAQSPRYKIIEKRQSVAFWCNPISGHATLYWYQQILGQGPKLLIQFQNNGVVDDSQLPKDRFSAERLKGVDSTLKIQPAKLEDSAVYLCAGTSGGTTSYEQYFGPGTRLTVT.

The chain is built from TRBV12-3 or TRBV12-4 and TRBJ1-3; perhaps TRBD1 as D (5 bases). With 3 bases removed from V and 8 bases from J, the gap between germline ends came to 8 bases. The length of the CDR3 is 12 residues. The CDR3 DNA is TGTGCCAGCAGTTTGCAACAGGACACCATATATTTT. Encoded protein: CASSLQQDTIYF.

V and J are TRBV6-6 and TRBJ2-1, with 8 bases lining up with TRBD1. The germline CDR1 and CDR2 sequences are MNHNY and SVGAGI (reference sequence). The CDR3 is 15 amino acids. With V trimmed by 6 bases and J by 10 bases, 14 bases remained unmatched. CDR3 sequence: CASRSWGQVSWEQFF. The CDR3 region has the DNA TGTGCCAGCAGATCATGGGGACAGGTAAGTTGGGAGCAGTTCTTC.

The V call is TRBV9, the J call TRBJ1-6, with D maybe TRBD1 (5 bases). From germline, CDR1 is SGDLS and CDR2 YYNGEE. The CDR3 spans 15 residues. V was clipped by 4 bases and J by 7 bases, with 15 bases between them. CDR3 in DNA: TGTGCCAGCAGCTCAACAGGCTTGGAGAATTCACCCCTCCACTTT. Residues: CASSSTGLENSPLHF.

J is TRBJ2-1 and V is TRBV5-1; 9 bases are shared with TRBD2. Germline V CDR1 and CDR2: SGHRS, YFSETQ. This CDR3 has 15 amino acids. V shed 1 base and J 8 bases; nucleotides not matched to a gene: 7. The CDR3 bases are TGCGCCAGCAGCTTGCGTAGCGGGAGTCACCATGAGCAGTTCTTC. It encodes CASSLRSGSHHEQFF.

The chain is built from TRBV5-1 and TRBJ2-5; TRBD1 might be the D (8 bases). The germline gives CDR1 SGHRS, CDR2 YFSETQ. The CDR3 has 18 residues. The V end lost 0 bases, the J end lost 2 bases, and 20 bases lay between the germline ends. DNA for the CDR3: TGCGCCAGCAGCTTGGCTGGGAGCGGGACAGGAAAACAAGAGACCCAGTACTTC. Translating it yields CASSLAGSGTGKQETQYF.

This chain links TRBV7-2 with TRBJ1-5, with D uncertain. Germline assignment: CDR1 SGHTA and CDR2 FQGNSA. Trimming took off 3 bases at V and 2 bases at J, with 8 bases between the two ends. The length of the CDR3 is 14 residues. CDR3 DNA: TGTGCCAGCAGCTTTCGGCAGGGCAATCAGCCCCAGCATTTT. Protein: CASSFRQGNQPQHF.

In DNA, the CDR3 is TGTGCCAGCAGCCAAGTTGTTACGGGATACTCTGGCTACACCTTC. It yields the protein CASSQVVTGYSGYTF. This chain connects TRBV4-2 to TRBJ1-2; the D is unclear. The CDR3 runs 15 residues. V gave up 1 base and J gave up 7 bases, with 16 bases separating them. Germline V gives CDR1 LGHNA, CDR2 YNFKEQ.

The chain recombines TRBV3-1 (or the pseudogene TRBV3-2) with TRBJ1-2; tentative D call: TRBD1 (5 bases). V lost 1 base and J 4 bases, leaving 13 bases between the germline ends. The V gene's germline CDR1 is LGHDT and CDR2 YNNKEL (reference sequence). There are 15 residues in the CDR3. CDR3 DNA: TGTGCCAGCAGCCAAGGGTTCGGGGGAGGCTATGGCTACACCTTC. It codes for CASSQGFGGGYGYTF.

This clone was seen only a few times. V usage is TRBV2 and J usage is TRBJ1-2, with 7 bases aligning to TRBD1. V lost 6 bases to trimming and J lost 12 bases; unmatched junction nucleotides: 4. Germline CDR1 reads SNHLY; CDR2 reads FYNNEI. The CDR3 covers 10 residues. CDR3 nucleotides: TGTGCCAGCAGGGAGACAGGGCACACCTTC. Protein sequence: CASRETGHTF.

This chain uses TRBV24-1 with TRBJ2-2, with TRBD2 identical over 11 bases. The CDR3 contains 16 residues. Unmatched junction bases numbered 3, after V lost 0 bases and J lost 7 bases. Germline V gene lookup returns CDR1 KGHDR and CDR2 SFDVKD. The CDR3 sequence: CATSDLTSGSLGELFF. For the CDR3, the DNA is TGTGCCACCAGTGATTTGACTAGCGGGAGTCTCGGGGAGCTGTTTTTT.

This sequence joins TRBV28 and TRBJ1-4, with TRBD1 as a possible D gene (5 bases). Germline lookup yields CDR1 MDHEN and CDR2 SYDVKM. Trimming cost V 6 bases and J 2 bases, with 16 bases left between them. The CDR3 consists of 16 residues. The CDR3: CASRPLGGATNEKLFF. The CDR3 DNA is TGTGCCAGCAGGCCTCTCGGGGGTGCGACTAATGAAAAACTGTTTTTT.

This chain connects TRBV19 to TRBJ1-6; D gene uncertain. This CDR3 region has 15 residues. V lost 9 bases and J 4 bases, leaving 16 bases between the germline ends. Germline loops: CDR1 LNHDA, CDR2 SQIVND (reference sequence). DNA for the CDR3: TGTGCCAGAGAATTCCCGGGAAAATATAATTCACCCCTCCACTTT. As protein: CAREFPGKYNSPLHF. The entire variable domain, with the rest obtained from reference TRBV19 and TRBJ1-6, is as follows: DGGITQSPKYLFRKEGQNVTLSCEQNLNHDAMYWYRQDPGQGLRLIYYSQIVNDFQKGDIAEGYSVSREKKESFPLTVTSAQKNPTAFYLCAREFPGKYNSPLHFGNGTRLTVT.

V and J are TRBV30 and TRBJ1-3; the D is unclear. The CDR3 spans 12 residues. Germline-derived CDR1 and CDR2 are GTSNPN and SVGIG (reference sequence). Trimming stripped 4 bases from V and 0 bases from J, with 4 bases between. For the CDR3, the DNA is TGTGCCTGGATGAGCTCTGGAAACACCATATATTTT. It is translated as CAWMSSGNTIYF.

CDR3 DNA: TGTGCCAGCAGCCCGGGGGCAGGGGGTCAGCCCCAGCATTTT. It is translated as CASSPGAGGQPQHF. The chain carries TRBV9 and TRBJ1-5; the match to TRBD1 covers 7 bases. CDR3 length: 14 residues. Germline CDR1 reads SGDLS; CDR2 reads YYNGEE. V was pared by 4 bases and J by 6 bases, with 7 bases of the junction left unmatched.

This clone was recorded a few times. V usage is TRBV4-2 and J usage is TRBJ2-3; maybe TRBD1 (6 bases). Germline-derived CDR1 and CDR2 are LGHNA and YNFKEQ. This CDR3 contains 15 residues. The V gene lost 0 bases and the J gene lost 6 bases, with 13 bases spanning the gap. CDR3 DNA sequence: TGTGCCAGCAGCCAAGATTGGGTTAGGGGGGATACGCAGTATTTT. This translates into CASSQDWVRGDTQYF.

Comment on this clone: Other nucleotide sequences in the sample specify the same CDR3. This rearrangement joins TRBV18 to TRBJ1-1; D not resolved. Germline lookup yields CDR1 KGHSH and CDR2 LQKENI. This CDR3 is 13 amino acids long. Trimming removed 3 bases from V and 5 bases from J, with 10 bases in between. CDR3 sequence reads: CASSPGVNTEAFF. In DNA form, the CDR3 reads TGTGCCAGCTCACCTGGAGTAAATACTGAAGCTTTCTTT.

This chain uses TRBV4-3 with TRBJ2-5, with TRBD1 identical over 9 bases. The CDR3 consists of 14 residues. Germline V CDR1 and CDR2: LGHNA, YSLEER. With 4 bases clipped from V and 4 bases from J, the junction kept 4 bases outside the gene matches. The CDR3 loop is CASSPGGQGETQYF. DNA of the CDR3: TGCGCCAGCAGCCCCGGGGGACAGGGAGAGACCCAGTACTTC.

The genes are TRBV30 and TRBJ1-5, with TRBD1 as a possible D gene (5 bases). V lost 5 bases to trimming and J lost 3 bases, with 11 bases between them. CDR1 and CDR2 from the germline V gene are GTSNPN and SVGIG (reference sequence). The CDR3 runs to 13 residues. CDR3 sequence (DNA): TGTGCCTGGTCCGATGGGGCCAATCAGCCCCAGCATTTT. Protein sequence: CAWSDGANQPQHF.

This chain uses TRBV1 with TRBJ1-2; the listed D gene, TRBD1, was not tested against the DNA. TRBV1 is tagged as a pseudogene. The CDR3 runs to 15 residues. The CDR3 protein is CTSSQPTEKNYGYTF. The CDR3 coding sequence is TGCACCAGCAGCCAACCGACAGAGAAAAACTATGGCTACACCTTC.